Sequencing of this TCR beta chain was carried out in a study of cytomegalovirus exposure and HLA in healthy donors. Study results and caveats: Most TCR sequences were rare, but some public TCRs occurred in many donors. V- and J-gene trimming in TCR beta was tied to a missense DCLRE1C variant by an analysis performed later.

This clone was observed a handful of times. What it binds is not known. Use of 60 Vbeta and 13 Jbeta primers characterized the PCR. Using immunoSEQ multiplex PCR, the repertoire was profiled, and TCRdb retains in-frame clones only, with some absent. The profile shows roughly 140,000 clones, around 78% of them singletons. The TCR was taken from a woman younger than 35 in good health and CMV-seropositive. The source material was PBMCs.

In DNA, the CDR3 is TGTGCCAGCAGCTCCCAGGACGGGGGTGGCTCTGGAAACACCATATATTTT. Translation: CASSSQDGGGSGNTIYF. The chain links TRBV5-6 to TRBJ1-3; tentatively, D is TRBD1 (5 bases). CDR1 is SGHDT and CDR2 is YYEEEE in the germline V gene. The ends were cut back, 3 bases at V and 0 bases at J, with 16 bases in the middle. The CDR3 has 17 amino acids.